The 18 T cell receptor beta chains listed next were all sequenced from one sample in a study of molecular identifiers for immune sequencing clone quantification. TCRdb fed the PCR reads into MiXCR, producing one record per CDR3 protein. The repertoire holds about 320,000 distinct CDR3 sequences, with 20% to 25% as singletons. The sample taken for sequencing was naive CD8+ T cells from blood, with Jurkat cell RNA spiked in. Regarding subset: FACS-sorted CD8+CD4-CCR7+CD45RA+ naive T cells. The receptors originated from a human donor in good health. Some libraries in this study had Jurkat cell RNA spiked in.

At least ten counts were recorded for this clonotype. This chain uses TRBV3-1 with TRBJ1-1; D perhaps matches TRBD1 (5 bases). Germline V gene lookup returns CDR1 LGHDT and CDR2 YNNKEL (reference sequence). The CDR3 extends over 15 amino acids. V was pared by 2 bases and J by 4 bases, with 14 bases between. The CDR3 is CASSQPPGGPTEAFF. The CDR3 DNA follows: TGTGCCAGCAGCCAACCCCCTGGGGGACCCACTGAAGCTTTCTTT.

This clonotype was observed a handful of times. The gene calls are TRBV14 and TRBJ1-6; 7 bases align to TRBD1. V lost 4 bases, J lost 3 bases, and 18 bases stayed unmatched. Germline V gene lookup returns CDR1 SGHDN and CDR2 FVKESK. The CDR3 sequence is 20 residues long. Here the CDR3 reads CASSRERPGGPDLYNSPLHF. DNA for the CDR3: TGTGCCAGCAGCCGAGAACGGCCAGGGGGGCCCGACCTCTATAATTCACCCCTCCACTTT.

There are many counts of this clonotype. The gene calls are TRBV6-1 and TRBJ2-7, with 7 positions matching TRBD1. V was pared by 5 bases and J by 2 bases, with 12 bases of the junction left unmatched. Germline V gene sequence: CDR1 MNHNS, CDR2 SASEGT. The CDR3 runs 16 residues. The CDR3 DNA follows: TGTGCCAGCAGTACGAGCCGGGACAGAAACACCTACGAGCAGTACTTC. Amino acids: CASSTSRDRNTYEQYF.

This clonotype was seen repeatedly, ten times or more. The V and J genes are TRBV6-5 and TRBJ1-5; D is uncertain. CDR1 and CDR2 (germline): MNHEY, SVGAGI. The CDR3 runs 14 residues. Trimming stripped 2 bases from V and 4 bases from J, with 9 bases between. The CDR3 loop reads CASSYPAENQPQHF. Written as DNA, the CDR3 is TGTGCCAGCAGTTACCCGGCTGAGAATCAGCCCCAGCATTTT.

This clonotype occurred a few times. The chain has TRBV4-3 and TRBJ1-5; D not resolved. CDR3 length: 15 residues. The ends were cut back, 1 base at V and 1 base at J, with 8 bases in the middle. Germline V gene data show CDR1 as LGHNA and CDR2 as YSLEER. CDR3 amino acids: CASSQALGSNQPQHF. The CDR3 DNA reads TGCGCCAGCAGCCAAGCGCTGGGAAGCAATCAGCCCCAGCATTTT.

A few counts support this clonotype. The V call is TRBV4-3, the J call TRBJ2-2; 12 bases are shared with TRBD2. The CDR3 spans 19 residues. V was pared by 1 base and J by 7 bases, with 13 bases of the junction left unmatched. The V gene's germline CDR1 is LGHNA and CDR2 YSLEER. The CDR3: CASSQGASSSGRASGELFF. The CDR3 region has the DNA TGCGCCAGCAGCCAAGGTGCCTCGTCTAGCGGGAGGGCGAGCGGGGAGCTGTTTTTT.

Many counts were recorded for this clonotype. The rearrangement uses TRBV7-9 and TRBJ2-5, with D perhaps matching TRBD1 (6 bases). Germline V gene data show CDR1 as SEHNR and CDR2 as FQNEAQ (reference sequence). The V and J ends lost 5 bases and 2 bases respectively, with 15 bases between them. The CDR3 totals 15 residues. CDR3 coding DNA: TGTGCCAGCAGCATCCCGACAGGTCCACAAGAGACCCAGTACTTC. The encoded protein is CASSIPTGPQETQYF.

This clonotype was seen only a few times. As DNA, the CDR3 is TGCAGTGCTCCGGGACTAGCGGGAGTCTTAACAAGCACAGATACGCAGTATTTT. Its translation is CSAPGLAGVLTSTDTQYF. The V and J genes are TRBV20-1 and TRBJ2-3; the match to TRBD2 covers 14 bases. Trimming removed 5 bases from V and 0 bases from J; junction bases left unmatched: 10. Germline V gene data show CDR1 as DFQATT and CDR2 as SNEGSKA (reference sequence). The CDR3 extends over 18 amino acids.

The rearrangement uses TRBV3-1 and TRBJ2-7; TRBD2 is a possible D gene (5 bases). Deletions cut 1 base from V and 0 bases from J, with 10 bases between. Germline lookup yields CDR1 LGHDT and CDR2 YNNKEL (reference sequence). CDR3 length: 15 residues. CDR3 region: CASSQGSAVSYEQYF. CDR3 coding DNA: TGTGCCAGCAGCCAAGGATCAGCGGTCTCCTACGAGCAGTACTTC.

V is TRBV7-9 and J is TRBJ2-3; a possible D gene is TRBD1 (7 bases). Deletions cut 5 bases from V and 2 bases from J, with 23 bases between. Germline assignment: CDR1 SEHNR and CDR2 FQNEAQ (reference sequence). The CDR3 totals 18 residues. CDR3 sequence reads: CASSPPRGANSNTDTQYF. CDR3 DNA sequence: TGTGCCAGCAGCCCGCCCAGGGGGGCCAACTCGAACACAGATACGCAGTATTTT.

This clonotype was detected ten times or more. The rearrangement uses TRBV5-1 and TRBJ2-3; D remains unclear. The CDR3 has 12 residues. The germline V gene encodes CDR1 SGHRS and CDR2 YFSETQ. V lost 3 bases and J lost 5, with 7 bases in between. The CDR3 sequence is CASSWAGDTQYF. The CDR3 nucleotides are TGCGCCAGCAGCTGGGCCGGAGATACGCAGTATTTT.

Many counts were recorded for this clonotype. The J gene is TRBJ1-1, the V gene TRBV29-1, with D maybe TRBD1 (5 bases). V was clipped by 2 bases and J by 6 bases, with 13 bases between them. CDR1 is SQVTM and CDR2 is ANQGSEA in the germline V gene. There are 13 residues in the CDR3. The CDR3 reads CSVEPQGSAEAFF. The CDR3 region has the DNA TGCAGCGTTGAACCCCAGGGTTCCGCTGAAGCTTTCTTT.

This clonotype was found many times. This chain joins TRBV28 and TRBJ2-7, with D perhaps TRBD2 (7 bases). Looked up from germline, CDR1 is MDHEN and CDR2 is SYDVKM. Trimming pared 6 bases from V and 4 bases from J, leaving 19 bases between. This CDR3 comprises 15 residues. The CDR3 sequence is CASSLRGGPSYEQYF. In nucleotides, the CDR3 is TGTGCCAGCAGCCTCAGGGGAGGGCCTTCTTACGAGCAGTACTTC.

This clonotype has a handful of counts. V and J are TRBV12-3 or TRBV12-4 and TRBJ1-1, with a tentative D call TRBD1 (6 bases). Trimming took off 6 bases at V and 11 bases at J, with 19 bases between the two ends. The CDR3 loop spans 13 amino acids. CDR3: CASRGWGAADAFF. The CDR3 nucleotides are TGTGCCAGCAGGGGGTGGGGGGCGGCAGATGCTTTCTTT.

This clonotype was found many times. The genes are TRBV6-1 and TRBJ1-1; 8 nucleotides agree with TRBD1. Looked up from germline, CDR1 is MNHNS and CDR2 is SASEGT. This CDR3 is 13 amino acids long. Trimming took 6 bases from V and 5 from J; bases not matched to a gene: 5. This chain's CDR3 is CASSWDRTTEAFF. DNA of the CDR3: TGTGCCAGCAGCTGGGACAGGACGACTGAAGCTTTCTTT.

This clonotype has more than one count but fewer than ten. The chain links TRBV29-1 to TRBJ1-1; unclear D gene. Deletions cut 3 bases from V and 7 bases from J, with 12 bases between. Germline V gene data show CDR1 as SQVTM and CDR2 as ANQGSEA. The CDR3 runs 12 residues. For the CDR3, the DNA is TGCAGCGTTGATGGAGGCGCCCTTGAAGCTTTCTTT. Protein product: CSVDGGALEAFF.

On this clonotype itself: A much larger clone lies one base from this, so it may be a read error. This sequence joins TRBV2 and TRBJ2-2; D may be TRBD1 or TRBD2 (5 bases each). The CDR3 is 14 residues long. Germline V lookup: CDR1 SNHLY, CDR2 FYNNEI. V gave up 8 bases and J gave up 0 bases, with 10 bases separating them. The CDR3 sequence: CASGTGPNTGELFF. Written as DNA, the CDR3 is TGTGCCAGCGGGACGGGGCCGAACACCGGGGAGCTGTTTTTT. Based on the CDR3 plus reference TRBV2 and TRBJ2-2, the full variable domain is EPEVTQTPSHQVTQMGQEVILRCVPISNHLYFYWYRQILGQKVEFLVSFYNNEISEKSEIFDDQFSVERPDGSNFTLKIRSTKLEDSAMYFCASGTGPNTGELFFGEGSRLTVL.

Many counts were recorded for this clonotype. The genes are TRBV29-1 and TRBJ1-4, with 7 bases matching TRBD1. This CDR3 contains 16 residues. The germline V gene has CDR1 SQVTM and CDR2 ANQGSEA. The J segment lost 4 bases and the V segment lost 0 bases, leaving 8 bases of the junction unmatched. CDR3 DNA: TGCAGCGTTGAAGATCCAGCGGACAGGATTAATGAAAAACTGTTTTTT. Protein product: CSVEDPADRINEKLFF.